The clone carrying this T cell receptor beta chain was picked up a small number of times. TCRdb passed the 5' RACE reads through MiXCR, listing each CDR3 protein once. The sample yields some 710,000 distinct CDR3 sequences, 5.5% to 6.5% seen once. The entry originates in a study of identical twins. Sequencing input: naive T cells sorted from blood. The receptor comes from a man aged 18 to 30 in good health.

CDR3 coding DNA: TGTGCCAGCAGTTTCGGGGGTCGGCCCCAGCATTTT. It specifies CASSFGGRPQHF. The chain joins TRBV27 to TRBJ1-5, with a weak D call TRBD1 (5 bases). V gave up 3 bases and J gave up 9 bases, with 9 bases separating them. Germline V CDR1 and CDR2: MNHEY, SMNVEV (reference sequence). This CDR3 contains 12 residues.